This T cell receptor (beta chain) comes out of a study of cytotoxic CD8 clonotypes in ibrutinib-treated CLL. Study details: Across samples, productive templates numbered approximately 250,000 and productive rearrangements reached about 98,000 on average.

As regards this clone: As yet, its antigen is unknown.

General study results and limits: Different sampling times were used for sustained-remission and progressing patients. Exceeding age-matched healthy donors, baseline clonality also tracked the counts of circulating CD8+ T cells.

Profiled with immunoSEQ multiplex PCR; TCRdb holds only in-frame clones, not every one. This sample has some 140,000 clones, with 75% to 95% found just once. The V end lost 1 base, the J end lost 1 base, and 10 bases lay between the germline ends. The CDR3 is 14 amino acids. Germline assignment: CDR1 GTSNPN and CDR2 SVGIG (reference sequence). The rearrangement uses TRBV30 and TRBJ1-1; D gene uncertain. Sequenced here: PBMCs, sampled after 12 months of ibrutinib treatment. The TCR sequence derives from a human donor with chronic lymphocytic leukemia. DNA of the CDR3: TGTGCCTGGAGTGGGGGTTCAGGGAACACTGAAGCTTTCTTT. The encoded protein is CAWSGGSGNTEAFF.